The table lists the clone carrying this TCR beta chain with many counts. Its antigen is unknown. V lost 2 bases to trimming and J lost 7 bases, with 9 bases between them. Germline-derived CDR1 and CDR2 are SGHDT and YYEEEE. The CDR3 runs 12 residues. This sample is drawn from a study of HIV-infected children after antiretroviral therapy interruption. Study context: Continuous-treatment samples came from weeks 0, 48 and 150.

Treatment here: PENTA 11 planned treatment interruption arm or continuous ART arm. Unique molecular identifiers were included in an RNA-based 3' RACE TCR library. One entry per CDR3 protein, called by TCRdb with MiXCR from the 3' RACE reads. Of tens of thousands of distinct CDR3 sequences detected, roughly 4.5% appear once; the ten largest clones hold approximately 0.7%. Overall study results and limits: By the end of treatment interruption, naive CD4+ clonality (Gini) increased.

The material sequenced was CD45RA+ CD4+ T cells from PBMCs, pooled from several time points, taken from a donor given antiretroviral therapy, either interrupted or continuous. As to subset: naive CD4+ CD45RA+ CD45RO- T cells. The clonotype originates from a pool of human donors with HIV. The chain couples TRBV5-6 to TRBJ1-1; no clear D. This CDR3 reads CASSFSSGEAFF. In DNA form, the CDR3 reads TGTGCCAGCAGCTTTAGTTCGGGTGAAGCTTTCTTT.